Shown below are 3 T cell receptor beta chains from a single sample sequenced in a study of CD8+ T cells in alopecia areata. Extraction and reverse transcription of RNA yielded cDNA as the sequencing template. Clones were read by immunoSEQ multiplex PCR, and TCRdb kept only the in-frame ones, dropping some. This sample yields under 300,000 clones, of which roughly 60% are seen a single time; around 0.92% belongs to the top ten. The treatment is: oral pan-JAK inhibitor, 5-10 mg twice daily. The source material was CD4+ T cells sorted from blood, sampled around week 54, from a patient treated with tofacitinib. The receptors were sampled from a human donor with alopecia areata.

The rearrangement uses TRBV6-5 and TRBJ2-1, with D possibly matching TRBD2 (5 bases). Germline V gene lookup returns CDR1 MNHEY and CDR2 SVGAGI. The V gene lost 4 bases and the J gene lost 8 bases, with 12 bases spanning the gap. This CDR3 contains 13 residues. In DNA form, the CDR3 reads TGTGCCAGCAGTTCTACTAGGATGCATGAGCAGTTCTTC. The encoded protein is CASSSTRMHEQFF.

This clone occurred once. The chain has TRBV29-1 and TRBJ1-1; D may be TRBD1 (5 bases). This CDR3 is 12 amino acids long. The V end lost 5 bases, the J end lost 6 bases, and 13 bases lay between the germline ends. Germline CDR1 reads SQVTM; CDR2 reads ANQGSEA. This chain's CDR3 is CSVYRQRAEAFF. CDR3 DNA sequence: TGCAGCGTTTACCGACAGCGCGCTGAAGCTTTCTTT.

The chain recombines TRBV15 with TRBJ2-1; 10 nucleotides agree with TRBD2. The V and J ends lost 0 bases and 6 bases, in that order; junction bases with no gene match: 2. The CDR3 extends over 15 amino acids. In germline, CDR1 is LNHNV, CDR2 YYDKDF (reference sequence). The CDR3 region is CATSRETSGANEQFF. The CDR3 bases are TGTGCCACCAGCAGAGAAACTAGCGGGGCCAATGAGCAGTTCTTC.